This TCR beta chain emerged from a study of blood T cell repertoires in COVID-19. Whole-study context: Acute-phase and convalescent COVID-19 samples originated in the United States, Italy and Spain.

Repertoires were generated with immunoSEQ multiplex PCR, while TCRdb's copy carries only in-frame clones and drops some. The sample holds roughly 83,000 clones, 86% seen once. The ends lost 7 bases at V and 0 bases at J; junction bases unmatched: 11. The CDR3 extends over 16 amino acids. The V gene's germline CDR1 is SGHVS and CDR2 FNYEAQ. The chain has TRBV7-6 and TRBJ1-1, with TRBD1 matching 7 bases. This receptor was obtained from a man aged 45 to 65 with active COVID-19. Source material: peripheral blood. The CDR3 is CASKSNTGTVNTEAFF. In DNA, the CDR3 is TGTGCCAGCAAATCCAATACCGGGACAGTGAACACTGAAGCTTTCTTT.